The rows below give T cell receptor beta chains drawn from one sample of a study of glioma-infiltrating T cells after dendritic cell vaccination. The assay was immunoSEQ multiplex PCR, and TCRdb's table has in-frame clones only and misses some. The sample carries 25,000 to 35,000 clones, 90% recorded once. The input for sequencing was blood, taken before dendritic cell vaccination. These receptors came from a human donor with glioblastoma. Each CDR3 is given with its conserved first and last residue. The order of the fields is V gene, clone size, J gene, D gene, CDR3 DNA, CDR3 protein. D genes are given only for firm matches. Clone size is stated in some rows and not others, as once, few, many or a class when expanded.

v_call: TRBV7-2; clone_size: .; j_call: TRBJ1-6; d_call: .; cdr3_nt: TGTGCCAGCAGCTCTCCCAATTCACCCCTCCACTTT; cdr3_aa: CASSSPNSPLHF
v_call: TRBV5-1; clone_size: .; j_call: TRBJ1-2; d_call: .; cdr3_nt: TGCGCCAGCAGCTCATTGGACGGAACTAGGGGCTACACCTTC; cdr3_aa: CASSSLDGTRGYTF
v_call: TRBV6-5; clone_size: once; j_call: TRBJ2-7; d_call: .; cdr3_nt: TGTGCCAGCACCCCTGGGGGGGCTTACTCCTACGAGCAGTACTTC; cdr3_aa: CASTPGGAYSYEQYF
v_call: TRBV21-1; clone_size: .; j_call: TRBJ1-1; d_call: .; cdr3_nt: TGTGCCATGCGACAGGGGTGGATGTCGAACACTGAAGCTTTCTTT; cdr3_aa: CAMRQGWMSNTEAFF
v_call: TRBV5-1; clone_size: .; j_call: TRBJ2-7; d_call: .; cdr3_nt: TGCGCCAGCAGCTTGAGGACAGCTAATGACGAGCAGTACTTC; cdr3_aa: CASSLRTANDEQYF
v_call: TRBV7-2; clone_size: .; j_call: TRBJ2-5; d_call: .; cdr3_nt: TGTGCCAGCAGCCCCAGGGAGACCCAGTACTTC; cdr3_aa: CASSPRETQYF
v_call: TRBV7-2; clone_size: .; j_call: TRBJ2-1; d_call: TRBD2; cdr3_nt: TGTGCCAGCAGCCCCCCTCCCCGGACTAGCTGGTACAATGAGCAGTTCTTC; cdr3_aa: CASSPPPRTSWYNEQFF
v_call: TRBV4-1; clone_size: .; j_call: TRBJ1-1; d_call: .; cdr3_nt: TGCGCCAGCAGCCGAACGACAGGCGTTGAAGCTTTCTTT; cdr3_aa: CASSRTTGVEAFF
v_call: TRBV5-6; clone_size: .; j_call: TRBJ1-5; d_call: .; cdr3_nt: TGTGCCAGCAGCTTGGGGAGTACCCCTAGCAATCAGCCCCAGCATTTT; cdr3_aa: CASSLGSTPSNQPQHF
v_call: TRBV7-8; clone_size: .; j_call: TRBJ1-1; d_call: .; cdr3_nt: TGTGCCAGCAGTTTTGAGTTCCGGGGGAGGATTCTCTTT; cdr3_aa: CASSFEFRGRILF
v_call: TRBV6-1; clone_size: .; j_call: TRBJ1-2; d_call: .; cdr3_nt: TGTGCCAGCAGTTCCTCGGGAGGGAACTATGGCTACACCTTC; cdr3_aa: CASSSSGGNYGYTF
v_call: TRBV4-2; clone_size: .; j_call: TRBJ1-6; d_call: .; cdr3_nt: TGTGCCAGCAGCCAAACAGGGAGCTCCTATAATTCACCCCTCCACTTT; cdr3_aa: CASSQTGSSYNSPLHF
v_call: TRBV18; clone_size: .; j_call: TRBJ2-7; d_call: TRBD1; cdr3_nt: TGTGCCAGCTCACCACAGAAGGGGGCCACCTACGAGCAGTACTTC; cdr3_aa: CASSPQKGATYEQYF
v_call: TRBV11-2; clone_size: few; j_call: TRBJ1-1; d_call: .; cdr3_nt: TGTGCCAGCAGTTCTACGACGGGGAACACTGAAGCTTTCTTT; cdr3_aa: CASSSTTGNTEAFF
v_call: TRBV19; clone_size: .; j_call: TRBJ1-6; d_call: .; cdr3_nt: TGTGCCAGTAACCCAGACAGGTTCGGGAATTCACCCCTCCACTTT; cdr3_aa: CASNPDRFGNSPLHF
v_call: TRBV6-1; clone_size: .; j_call: TRBJ2-3; d_call: .; cdr3_nt: TGTGCCAGCAATGGACTGTTCAAAGATACGCAGTATTTT; cdr3_aa: CASNGLFKDTQYF
v_call: TRBV2; clone_size: .; j_call: TRBJ2-7; d_call: .; cdr3_nt: TGTGCCAGCGGGGGACTTGTCAACTACGAGCAGTACTTC; cdr3_aa: CASGGLVNYEQYF
v_call: TRBV7-2; clone_size: .; j_call: TRBJ1-2; d_call: .; cdr3_nt: TGTGCCAGCAGCTTAGACGGGACTAACTATGGCTACACCTTC; cdr3_aa: CASSLDGTNYGYTF
v_call: TRBV15; clone_size: once; j_call: TRBJ2-3; d_call: TRBD1; cdr3_nt: TGTGCCACCAGCAGGGGACAGTCTAGCACAGATACGCAGTATTTT; cdr3_aa: CATSRGQSSTDTQYF
v_call: TRBV2; clone_size: .; j_call: TRBJ1-1; d_call: TRBD1; cdr3_nt: TGTGCCAGCGGAAAGACAGGGCCCACTGAAGCTTTCTTT; cdr3_aa: CASGKTGPTEAFF
v_call: TRBV19; clone_size: once; j_call: TRBJ2-6; d_call: .; cdr3_nt: TGTGCCAGTAGTCCACATAACTCTGGGGCCAACGTCCTGACTTTC; cdr3_aa: CASSPHNSGANVLTF
v_call: TRBV6-1; clone_size: .; j_call: TRBJ2-3; d_call: .; cdr3_nt: TGTGCCAGCAGTGAAACCCAGACAGATACGCAGTATTTT; cdr3_aa: CASSETQTDTQYF
v_call: TRBV27; clone_size: .; j_call: TRBJ1-2; d_call: .; cdr3_nt: TGTGCCAGCAGTTTGGGCACAGGGTTGGGCTATGGCTACACCTTC; cdr3_aa: CASSLGTGLGYGYTF
v_call: TRBV6-4; clone_size: .; j_call: TRBJ1-1; d_call: .; cdr3_nt: TGTGCCAGCAAGGAGGGGAACCTGAACACTGAAGCTTTCTTT; cdr3_aa: CASKEGNLNTEAFF
v_call: TRBV19; clone_size: .; j_call: TRBJ2-6; d_call: TRBD1; cdr3_nt: TGTGCCAGTACGCAGTCGTGGGGACAGGGGGCCTCTGGGGCCAACGTCCTGACTTTC; cdr3_aa: CASTQSWGQGASGANVLTF
v_call: TRBV7-9; clone_size: .; j_call: TRBJ2-7; d_call: TRBD1; cdr3_nt: TGTGCCAGCAGCTTATATACGGGACAGGGCTACTACGAGCAGTACTTC; cdr3_aa: CASSLYTGQGYYEQYF
v_call: TRBV2; clone_size: .; j_call: TRBJ1-5; d_call: .; cdr3_nt: TGTGCCAGCAGTGGGGGGGTCTCGGGTCAGCCCCAGCATTTT; cdr3_aa: CASSGGVSGQPQHF
v_call: TRBV2; clone_size: .; j_call: TRBJ2-3; d_call: .; cdr3_nt: TGTGCCAGCAACCCCCTAGGGGCTAGCACAGATACGCAGTATTTT; cdr3_aa: CASNPLGASTDTQYF
v_call: TRBV6-6; clone_size: .; j_call: TRBJ1-6; d_call: .; cdr3_nt: TGTGCCAGCAGTTTGGACACTAATTCACCCCTCCACTTT; cdr3_aa: CASSLDTNSPLHF
v_call: TRBV10-3; clone_size: .; j_call: TRBJ1-2; d_call: .; cdr3_nt: TGTGCCATCACCCAGACACATCAGGGCTATGGCTACACCTTC; cdr3_aa: CAITQTHQGYGYTF
v_call: TRBV7-2; clone_size: .; j_call: TRBJ2-7; d_call: .; cdr3_nt: TGTGCCAGCAGCTTAGCGCTAAGCGACCAAAGGTACTTC; cdr3_aa: CASSLALSDQRYF
v_call: TRBV19; clone_size: .; j_call: TRBJ2-5; d_call: .; cdr3_nt: TGTGCCAGTAGAGGCCGGACTCAAGAGACCCAGTACTTC; cdr3_aa: CASRGRTQETQYF
v_call: TRBV18; clone_size: .; j_call: TRBJ2-7; d_call: TRBD1; cdr3_nt: TGTGCCAGCTCAGCCACAGAAGGGACAGGGCACGAGCAGTACTTC; cdr3_aa: CASSATEGTGHEQYF
v_call: TRBV2; clone_size: .; j_call: TRBJ2-7; d_call: TRBD1; cdr3_nt: TGTGCCAGCAGTGGGCAGGGGGACTACGAGCAGTACTTC; cdr3_aa: CASSGQGDYEQYF
v_call: TRBV7-2; clone_size: .; j_call: TRBJ2-5; d_call: .; cdr3_nt: TGTGCCAGCAGCTTAGGCGGAGGGGCAGAGACCCAGTACTTC; cdr3_aa: CASSLGGGAETQYF
v_call: TRBV29-1; clone_size: .; j_call: TRBJ1-2; d_call: .; cdr3_nt: TGCAGCGTTGAAGGGCCAGGCTATGGCTACACCTTC; cdr3_aa: CSVEGPGYGYTF
v_call: TRBV11-2; clone_size: .; j_call: TRBJ2-1; d_call: .; cdr3_nt: TGTGCCAGCAGCCAGACGGGGAACAATGAGCAGCTCTTC; cdr3_aa: CASSQTGNNEQLF
v_call: TRBV11-3; clone_size: .; j_call: TRBJ2-6; d_call: .; cdr3_nt: TGTGCCAGCAGCTTGTTCATAGCCTCTGGGGCCAACGTCCTGACTTTC; cdr3_aa: CASSLFIASGANVLTF
v_call: TRBV9; clone_size: .; j_call: TRBJ2-1; d_call: TRBD1; cdr3_nt: TGTGCCAGCAGCCCAAGACAGGGGGCAATTTCAGAGCAGTTCTTC; cdr3_aa: CASSPRQGAISEQFF
v_call: TRBV29-1; clone_size: .; j_call: TRBJ2-7; d_call: .; cdr3_nt: TGCAGCGTTGAAGAAACCGGGAAAACCTACGAGCAGTACTTC; cdr3_aa: CSVEETGKTYEQYF
v_call: TRBV6-1; clone_size: .; j_call: TRBJ1-6; d_call: TRBD1; cdr3_nt: TGTGCCAGCACGGACAGGGGTAATTCACCCCTCCACTTT; cdr3_aa: CASTDRGNSPLHF
v_call: TRBV4-2; clone_size: .; j_call: TRBJ2-1; d_call: TRBD1; cdr3_nt: TGTGCCAGCAGCCAAGTTGCGGGACAGGGGGCGATCGATGAGCAGTTCTTC; cdr3_aa: CASSQVAGQGAIDEQFF
v_call: TRBV15; clone_size: .; j_call: TRBJ2-7; d_call: TRBD2; cdr3_nt: TGTGCCACCAGCAGAGATTCGACTAGCGGACTACTCGAGCAGTACTTC; cdr3_aa: CATSRDSTSGLLEQYF
v_call: TRBV6-5; clone_size: .; j_call: TRBJ1-4; d_call: TRBD1; cdr3_nt: TGTGCCAGCACGAGACAGGGAGCAACTAATGAAAAACTGTTTTTT; cdr3_aa: CASTRQGATNEKLFF
v_call: TRBV4-1; clone_size: .; j_call: TRBJ2-1; d_call: .; cdr3_nt: TGCGCCAGCAGCCAAGTTGAGGTGTCCTACAATGAGCAGTTCTTC; cdr3_aa: CASSQVEVSYNEQFF
v_call: TRBV4-2; clone_size: once; j_call: TRBJ2-5; d_call: TRBD2; cdr3_nt: TGTGCCAGCAGCCAAGAGTGGGGGACTAGCAGGGGGGGGACCCAGTACTTC; cdr3_aa: CASSQEWGTSRGGTQYF
v_call: TRBV7-2; clone_size: once; j_call: TRBJ2-1; d_call: TRBD2; cdr3_nt: TGTGCCAGCAGCTCGCTCGGGACTAGCGGGGGGGCGGTTGAGCAGTTCTTC; cdr3_aa: CASSSLGTSGGAVEQFF
v_call: TRBV15; clone_size: .; j_call: TRBJ1-4; d_call: TRBD1; cdr3_nt: TGTGCCACCAGCTACGGGACAGCCAATGAAAAACTGTTTTTT; cdr3_aa: CATSYGTANEKLFF
v_call: TRBV7-9; clone_size: .; j_call: TRBJ1-4; d_call: .; cdr3_nt: TGTGCCAGCAGCTTCCCAGGGCATAGGGATGAAAAACTGTTTTTT; cdr3_aa: CASSFPGHRDEKLFF
v_call: TRBV7-2; clone_size: .; j_call: TRBJ2-3; d_call: TRBD2; cdr3_nt: TGTGCCAGCAGCCCGGGACTAGCGGGGTTGGCGCAGTATTTT; cdr3_aa: CASSPGLAGLAQYF
v_call: TRBV7-2; clone_size: .; j_call: TRBJ2-3; d_call: TRBD2; cdr3_nt: TGTGCCAGCAGCCCCATAGCGGGTAGCACAGATACGCAGTATTTT; cdr3_aa: CASSPIAGSTDTQYF
v_call: TRBV27; clone_size: .; j_call: TRBJ1-2; d_call: TRBD1; cdr3_nt: TGTGCCAGCAGTAGGGGGCGGGGGGCTAACTATGGCTACACCTTC; cdr3_aa: CASSRGRGANYGYTF
v_call: TRBV6-6; clone_size: .; j_call: TRBJ2-1; d_call: .; cdr3_nt: TGTGCCAGCAGACCCAGGGCCCCCCAGCTTGATGAGCAGTTCTTC; cdr3_aa: CASRPRAPQLDEQFF
v_call: TRBV5-6; clone_size: .; j_call: TRBJ2-5; d_call: .; cdr3_nt: TGTGCCAGCAGCACCTGGGGCCAGGCTGGGGTGGAGACCCAGTACTTC; cdr3_aa: CASSTWGQAGVETQYF